This TCR beta chain stems from a study of technical replicates of blood from a handful of donors. The V end lost 0 bases, the J end lost 6 bases, and 20 bases lay between the germline ends. Germline V gives CDR1 LGHNA, CDR2 YNFKEQ. CDR3 length equals 17 residues. The repertoire was sequenced with immunoSEQ multiplex PCR; TCRdb's copy has only in-frame clones and lacks some. The sample carries under 85,000 clones, around nine tenths recorded once. This clone has just one count. This sequence originates from a human donor in good health. Material: T cells isolated from PBMCs. The V gene is TRBV4-2, the J gene TRBJ1-2; D might be TRBD1 (6 bases). The CDR3 region has the DNA TGTGCCAGCAGCCAAGATCCCAGGGGAGCCCCCTCCGATGGCTACACCTTC. This sequence encodes CASSQDPRGAPSDGYTF.